This TCR beta chain was sequenced during a study of Ad26.COV2.S vaccination and SARS-CoV-2 variants. Study overall: By the intramuscular route, Ad26.COV2.S was given once, or twice 56 days apart. Overall study results and limits: Vaccine and placebo recipients had comparable breadth of non-spike TCRs. After vaccination, substantial breadth of spike-specific CD8+ and CD4+ responses was reported.

V shed 7 bases, J shed 10 bases, and the junction held 19 bases outside the gene matches. Germline V gives CDR1 MNHGY, CDR2 SVAAGI. The CDR3 spans 17 residues. Method: immunoSEQ multiplex PCR; TCRdb's copy keeps in-frame clones and lacks some. The sample holds approximately 480,000 clones, 70% to 90% seen once. This clone was counted only a few times. The antigen is not known. Treatment here: about 20 received Ad26.COV2.S at low or high dose, single or two shots; about 5 received placebo; per-sample allocation not given. Day 63 after the first injection of vaccine or placebo was the sampling time. The administered vaccine (an Ad26 vector) expressed Wuhan-strain SARS-CoV-2 spike.

The receptor was isolated from a person aged 18 to 59 who received the Ad26.COV2.S COVID-19 vaccine or a placebo. This material consisted of peripheral blood, taken in a trial of Ad26.COV2.S vaccine versus placebo. The chain is built from TRBV6-9 and TRBJ1-6; 7 bases agree with TRBD1. The CDR3 sequence: CASTKWPKGALGSPLHF. The CDR3 DNA reads as TGTGCCAGCACTAAGTGGCCCAAGGGGGCCCTAGGATCACCCCTCCACTTT.